The present entry profiles one TCR beta chain with its context. What it binds is not known. Assay: immunoSEQ multiplex PCR; the TCRdb copy retains only in-frame clones and omits some. The sample contains 90,000 to 150,000 clones, roughly 85% of which appear only once. The data are from a study of T cell responses to AZD1222 COVID-19 vaccine. Study-level information: Analyses pooled second doses at about 4 or about 12 weeks.

Points from the study as a whole: Breadth and depth of Spike-specific TCRs rose after two AZD1222 doses. Clonal diversity was possibly underestimated, and white British individuals and females predominated among donors. Repertoire samples came only from after the peak T cell response.

Trimming left V 4 bases short and J 1 base short, with 8 bases between. Germline CDR1 and CDR2: SGHAT and FQNNGV. The CDR3 covers 14 residues. The sample was peripheral blood, taken on day 0 of AZD1222 vaccination. The genes are TRBV11-2 and TRBJ2-1; D is uncertain. The source is an adult in good health. The CDR3 nucleotides read TGTGCCAGCAGCTCAGAGACTTCCTACAATGAGCAGTTCTTC. The encoded protein is CASSSETSYNEQFF.